This is a list of T cell receptor beta chains from one sample in a study of cytomegalovirus exposure and HLA in healthy donors. The method was immunoSEQ multiplex PCR; TCRdb's version includes in-frame clones alone and lacks a portion of them. This table holds 100,000 or so clones, over 85% found once. Sequencing input: PBMCs. These receptors all stem from a woman between 18 and 29 years old in good health and CMV-seronegative. The CDR3 runs from the conserved cysteine through the conserved F or W. D genes are given only for firm matches. The size of a clone is reported for some rows only, either as once, few or many, or as a class for expanded clones.

>TRBV7-9|once|-|TRBJ2-5
CASSLTGEEETQYF
TGTGCCAGCAGCTTAACAGGGGAGGAAGAGACCCAGTACTTC
>TRBV5-1|-|TRBD2|TRBJ2-3
CASSLELAGTESTQYF
TGCGCCAGCAGCTTGGAACTAGCGGGGACCGAAAGTACGCAGTATTTT
>TRBV15|-|-|TRBJ2-1
CATSIAEYNEQFF
TGTGCCACCAGCATTGCTGAGTACAATGAGCAGTTCTTC
>TRBV5-1|-|TRBD1|TRBJ2-1
CASSRGQGGNEQFF
TGCGCCAGCAGCAGGGGACAGGGCGGGAATGAGCAGTTCTTC
>TRBV27|-|-|TRBJ2-5
CASSSTGETQYF
TGTGCCAGCAGTTCGACGGGGGAGACCCAGTACTTC
>TRBV5-4|-|TRBD2|TRBJ2-7
CASSPLAGDYEQYF
TGTGCCAGCAGCCCATTAGCGGGGGACTACGAGCAGTACTTC
>TRBV19|-|TRBD2|TRBJ2-1
CASSIGGLAGYNEQFF
TGTGCCAGTAGTATAGGGGGACTAGCGGGATACAATGAGCAGTTCTTC
>TRBV10-3|-|-|TRBJ1-1
CAISESGQSNTEAFF
TGTGCCATCAGTGAGTCCGGACAATCGAACACTGAAGCTTTCTTT
>TRBV2|-|-|TRBJ1-1
CASGTGGTEAFF
TGTGCCAGCGGAACCGGAGGGACTGAAGCTTTCTTT
>TRBV6-5|-|-|TRBJ2-7
CASSYHPGTTTYEQYF
TGTGCCAGCAGTTACCATCCCGGGACAACCACCTACGAGCAGTACTTC
>TRBV27|-|-|TRBJ2-7
CASSPSSYEQYF
TGTGCCAGCAGTCCCAGCTCCTACGAGCAGTACTTC
>TRBV6-5|-|TRBD1|TRBJ2-3
CASSFRTGADTQYF
TGTGCCAGCAGTTTCAGGACAGGGGCAGATACGCAGTATTTT
>TRBV19|-|TRBD1|TRBJ1-5
CATHVARGRNQPQHF
TGTGCCACCCACGTGGCCAGGGGGCGCAATCAGCCCCAGCATTTT
>TRBV2|-|-|TRBJ1-1
CASSDLGNTEAFF
TGTGCCAGCAGTGACCTAGGGAACACTGAAGCTTTCTTT
>TRBV25-1|once|-|TRBJ2-7
CASSQSYEQYF
TGTGCCAGCAGTCAGTCCTACGAGCAGTACTTC
>TRBV27|-|TRBD1|TRBJ2-7
CASTRQGGYSYEQYF
TGTGCCAGCACCAGACAGGGGGGATACTCCTACGAGCAGTACTTC
>TRBV11-3|few|-|TRBJ1-6
CASSLGGQGSSPLHF
TGTGCCAGCAGCTTAGGGGGACAAGGTAGTTCACCCCTCCACTTT